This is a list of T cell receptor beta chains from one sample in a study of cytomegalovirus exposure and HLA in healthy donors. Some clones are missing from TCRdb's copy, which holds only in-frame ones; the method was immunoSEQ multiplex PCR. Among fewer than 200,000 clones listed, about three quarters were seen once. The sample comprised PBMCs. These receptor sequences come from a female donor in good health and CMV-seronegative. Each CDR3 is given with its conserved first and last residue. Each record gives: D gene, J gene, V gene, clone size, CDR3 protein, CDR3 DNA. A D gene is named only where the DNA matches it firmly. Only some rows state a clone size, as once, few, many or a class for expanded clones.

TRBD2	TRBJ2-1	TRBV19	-	CASTDGRSGANEQFF	TGTGCCAGTACCGATGGAAGAAGCGGGGCCAATGAGCAGTTCTTC
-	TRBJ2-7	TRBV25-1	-	CAGTTGHHSYEQYF	TGTGCCGGGACGACGGGACACCACTCCTACGAGCAGTACTTC
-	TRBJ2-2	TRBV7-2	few	CASSFYRVNTGELFF	TGTGCCAGCAGCTTTTACAGGGTGAACACCGGGGAGCTGTTTTTT
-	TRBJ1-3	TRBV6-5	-	CASSSPGGSSGNTIYF	TGTGCCAGCAGTTCCCCCGGGGGTTCCTCTGGAAACACCATATATTTT
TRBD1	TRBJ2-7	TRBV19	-	CASSIYPSPGQGSYEQYF	TGTGCCAGTAGTATCTACCCTAGTCCGGGACAGGGGTCCTACGAGCAGTACTTC
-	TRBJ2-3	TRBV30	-	CAWSAQASTDTQYF	TGTGCCTGGAGTGCACAGGCTAGCACAGATACGCAGTATTTT
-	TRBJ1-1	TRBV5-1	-	CASSPTDQRTEAFF	TGCGCCAGCAGCCCGACAGATCAGCGCACTGAAGCTTTCTTT
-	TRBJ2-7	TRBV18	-	CASSPPDRYEQYF	TGTGCCAGCTCACCACCCGACAGGTACGAGCAGTACTTC
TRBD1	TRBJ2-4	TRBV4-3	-	CASSQDVSQGANIQYF	TGCGCCAGCAGCCAAGATGTATCGCAGGGGGCAAACATTCAGTACTTC
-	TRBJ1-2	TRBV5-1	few	CASNNGENYGYTF	TGCGCCAGCAACAACGGGGAGAACTATGGCTACACCTTC
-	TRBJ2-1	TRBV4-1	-	CASSLEQAGASYNEQFF	TGCGCCAGCAGCCTCGAGCAGGCGGGGGCCTCGTACAATGAGCAGTTCTTC
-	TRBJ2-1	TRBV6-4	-	CASTQRLDWSPNEQFF	TGTGCCAGCACCCAAAGGCTAGACTGGTCCCCCAATGAGCAGTTCTTC
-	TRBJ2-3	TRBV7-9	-	CASTLDGDTQYF	TGTGCCAGCACCCTAGATGGGGATACGCAGTATTTT
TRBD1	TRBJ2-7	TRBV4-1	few	CASSVPGTGGGQYF	TGCGCCAGCAGCGTGCCCGGGACAGGGGGCGGGCAGTACTTC
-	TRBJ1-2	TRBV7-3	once	CASSLGGSIYGYTF	TGTGCCAGCTCCCTCGGCGGCTCAATCTATGGCTACACCTTC
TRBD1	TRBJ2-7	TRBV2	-	CASSQTGDREQYF	TGTGCCAGCAGTCAGACAGGGGACCGCGAGCAGTACTTC
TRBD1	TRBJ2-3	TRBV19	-	CATGTGAETDTQYF	TGTGCCACCGGGACAGGGGCGGAAACAGATACGCAGTATTTT
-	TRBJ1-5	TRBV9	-	CASSVSGYSNQPQHF	TGTGCCAGCAGCGTATCAGGTTATAGCAATCAGCCCCAGCATTTT